The 6 T cell receptor beta chains below were found in one sample sequenced in a study of blood T cell repertoires in COVID-19. Using immunoSEQ multiplex PCR, the repertoire was profiled, and TCRdb retains in-frame clones only, with some absent. The sample contains about 72,000 clones, around 90% of which appear only once. The specimen was peripheral blood. These receptors came from a middle-aged man with acute or convalescent COVID-19.

This clone was counted only a few times. This chain uses TRBV20-1 with TRBJ1-1; D gene ambiguous. The CDR3 has 12 amino acids. CDR1 and CDR2 from the germline V gene are DFQATT and SNEGSKA (reference sequence). V was trimmed by 3 bases and J by 1 base, leaving 6 bases between them. The CDR3 is CSASGGNTEAFF. The CDR3 coding sequence is TGCAGTGCTAGTGGCGGGAACACTGAAGCTTTCTTT.

The chain uses TRBV6-5 and TRBJ1-2, with D perhaps matching TRBD1 (5 bases). Trimming removed 5 bases from V and 1 base from J, with 8 bases in between. CDR1 MNHEY and CDR2 SVGAGI come from the germline V gene. This CDR3 is 13 amino acids long. The CDR3 is CASSKTVNYGYTF. Written as DNA, the CDR3 is TGTGCCAGCAGTAAGACAGTTAACTATGGCTACACCTTC.

This clone is a singleton in its sample. This rearrangement joins TRBV2 to TRBJ2-6, with D unclear. The V end lost 6 bases, the J end lost 0 bases, and 9 bases lay between the germline ends. This CDR3 contains 15 residues. Per the germline V gene, CDR1 is SNHLY and CDR2 is FYNNEI. CDR3 amino acids: CASRYQVSGANVLTF. For the CDR3, the DNA is TGTGCCAGCAGGTATCAGGTCTCTGGGGCCAACGTCCTGACTTTC. The variable domain in full, with the rest retrieved from reference TRBV2 and TRBJ2-6, is EPEVTQTPSHQVTQMGQEVILRCVPISNHLYFYWYRQILGQKVEFLVSFYNNEISEKSEIFDDQFSVERPDGSNFTLKIRSTKLEDSAMYFCASRYQVSGANVLTFGAGSRLTVL.

V gene TRBV5-5 combines with J gene TRBJ1-2; D perhaps matches TRBD1 (5 bases). The CDR3 sequence is 14 residues long. Looked up from germline, CDR1 is SGHKS and CDR2 is YYEKEE (reference sequence). Trimming took off 5 bases at V and 0 bases at J, with 11 bases between the two ends. This chain's CDR3 is CASRTEPTNYGYTF. In DNA, the CDR3 is TGTGCCAGCAGGACAGAGCCTACTAACTATGGCTACACCTTC.

This sequence joins TRBV11-2 and TRBJ2-3; 9 nucleotides align to TRBD2. Germline assignment: CDR1 SGHAT and CDR2 FQNNGV. Unmatched junction bases numbered 5, after V lost 2 bases and J lost 5 bases. The length of the CDR3 is 15 residues. CDR3: CASSLQAGGVDTQYF. DNA of the CDR3: TGTGCCAGCAGCTTACAAGCGGGGGGTGTAGATACGCAGTATTTT.

V is TRBV3-1 (or the pseudogene TRBV3-2) and J is TRBJ1-2; D is undetermined. CDR3 length: 13 residues. Germline values: CDR1 LGHDT, CDR2 YNNKEL (reference sequence). Trimming stripped 0 bases from V and 3 bases from J, with 5 bases between. The DNA of the CDR3 is TGTGCCAGCAGCCAAGAGCAGTACTATGGCTACACCTTC. It codes for CASSQEQYYGYTF.